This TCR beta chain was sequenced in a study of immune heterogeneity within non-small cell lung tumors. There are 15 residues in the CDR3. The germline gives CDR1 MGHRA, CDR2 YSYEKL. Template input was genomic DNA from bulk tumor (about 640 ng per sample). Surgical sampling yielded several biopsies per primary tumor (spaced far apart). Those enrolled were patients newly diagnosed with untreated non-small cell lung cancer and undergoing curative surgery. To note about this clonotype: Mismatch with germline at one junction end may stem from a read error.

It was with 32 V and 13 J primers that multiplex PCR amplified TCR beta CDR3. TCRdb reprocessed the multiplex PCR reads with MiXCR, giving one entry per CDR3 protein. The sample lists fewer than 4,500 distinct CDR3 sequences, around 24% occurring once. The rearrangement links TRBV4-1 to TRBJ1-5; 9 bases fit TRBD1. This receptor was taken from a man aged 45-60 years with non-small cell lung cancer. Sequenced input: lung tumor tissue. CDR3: CASRHGPGTGKPQHF. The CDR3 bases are TGTGCCAGCAGACATGGTCCCGGGACAGGGAAGCCCCAGCATTTT.